The present TCR beta chain was sequenced within a study of T cells in Graves' hyperthyroidism and ophthalmopathy. Study-level information: Peripheral blood was taken when the disease was first diagnosed, before any treatment began.

With regard to this clonotype: Its antigen remains unknown.

Trimming removed 0 bases from V and 0 bases from J, with 11 bases in between. This CDR3 contains 16 residues. Germline CDR1 PRHDT, CDR2 FYEKMQ (reference sequence). RNA transcripts served as the template for amplifying TCR beta CDR3 regions. The HTBI primer set drove a first-round RT-PCR of the TCR CDR3. MiXCR, applied by TCRdb to the multiplex PCR reads, yields one record per CDR3 protein. The sample holds 690,000 or so distinct CDR3 sequences, 18% seen once. Each diagnosis was grounded in clinical symptoms, serum thyroxine and TRAb, thyroid ultrasound, and orbital computed tomography. Points from the study as a whole: Expanded thyroid clonotypes (above 0.001) were mostly also found in blood.

The sequencing input was blood. The chain recombines TRBV13 with TRBJ1-2, with D unclear. This TCR came from a woman in her 50s with Graves' hyperthyroidism that later progressed to Graves' ophthalmopathy. The CDR3 nucleotides are TGTGCCAGCAGCTTAGGCCTGGACGGACCTAACTATGGCTACACCTTC. It yields the protein CASSLGLDGPNYGYTF.